The 3 T cell receptor beta chains presented below share a single source sample, sequenced in a study of blood T cell repertoires in COVID-19. Here immunoSEQ multiplex PCR was the method, and the copy in TCRdb shows in-frame clones only, minus some. The table includes roughly 17,000 clones, 80% to 85% detected once. Sequenced: peripheral blood. The origin of the receptors is a man aged 60 to 75 with acute or convalescent COVID-19.

The chain combines TRBV29-1 with TRBJ1-1; D unclear. Per germline, CDR1 SQVTM and CDR2 ANQGSEA. The V end lost 5 bases, the J end lost 8 bases, and 9 bases lay between the germline ends. The length of the CDR3 is 10 residues. The CDR3 here is CSVSSGEAFF. CDR3 sequence (DNA): TGCAGCGTTTCCTCGGGAGAAGCTTTCTTT.

The chain carries TRBV4-1 and TRBJ2-3; D might be TRBD2 (6 bases). Germline CDR1 reads MGHRA; CDR2 reads YSYEKL. V gave up 0 bases and J gave up 6 bases, with 10 bases separating them. The CDR3 is 14 residues long. The CDR3 spells CASSQEGRGDTQYF. The CDR3 bases are TGCGCCAGCAGCCAAGAGGGGCGGGGTGATACGCAGTATTTT.

This clone was seen only once. This sequence joins TRBV30 and TRBJ1-2; 7 nucleotides align to TRBD1. Trimming at V came to 0 bases and at J to 14 bases, leaving 12 bases not matched to a gene. The CDR3 is made up of 13 amino acids. Germline CDR1 reads GTSNPN; CDR2 reads SVGIG (reference sequence). CDR3 residues: CAWSVFRDSVVTF. Written as DNA, the CDR3 is TGTGCCTGGAGTGTATTTCGGGACAGTGTTGTTACCTTC.